Below, 15 T cell receptor beta chains from the same sample are listed, as sequenced in a study of T cells in Graves' hyperthyroidism and ophthalmopathy. TCR beta CDR3 regions were amplified from RNA. The study used the HTBI primer set for a first-round RT-PCR of the TCR CDR3. TCRdb used MiXCR to reprocess the multiplex PCR reads, holding one entry per CDR3 protein. This sample yields 450,000 to 600,000 distinct CDR3 sequences, of which 20% are seen a single time; approximately 50% belongs to the top ten. Material for sequencing was blood. The origin of the receptors is a middle-aged man with Graves' ophthalmopathy.

This clonotype was counted ten times or more. The chain joins TRBV7-2 to TRBJ1-6; D might be TRBD1 (6 bases). The CDR3 totals 15 residues. The V end lost 1 base, the J end lost 8 bases, and 12 bases lay between the germline ends. Germline V lookup: CDR1 SGHTA, CDR2 FQGNSA. The CDR3 sequence is CASSLGGGNHSPLHF. In DNA, the CDR3 is TGTGCCAGCAGCTTAGGAGGGGGAAACCATTCACCCCTCCACTTT.

This chain links TRBV11-2 with TRBJ2-7, with 8 bases matching TRBD1. CDR3 size: 14 residues. Germline V gene lookup returns CDR1 SGHAT and CDR2 FQNNGV. V lost 8 bases and J lost 4; bases outside the gene matches: 10. This chain's CDR3 is CASRKPGQGYEQYF. CDR3 sequence (DNA): TGTGCCAGCCGCAAGCCCGGACAGGGATACGAGCAGTACTTC.

The chain recombines TRBV11-2 with TRBJ1-5; D is unclear. V was pared by 5 bases and J by 6 bases, with 11 bases between. The CDR3 length is 13 residues. Germline CDR1 reads SGHAT; CDR2 reads FQNNGV. The CDR3 sequence is CASSINSAQPQHF. The CDR3 DNA reads as TGTGCCAGCAGCATAAACTCCGCTCAGCCCCAGCATTTT.

As concerns this clonotype: This may come from a read error, since a much larger clone is one base off. The chain employs TRBV7-3 and TRBJ2-2, with TRBD2 matching over 13 bases. This CDR3 is built from 15 residues. CDR1 is SGHTA and CDR2 is FQGTGA in the germline V gene. DNA of the CDR3: TGTGCCAGCACCCCGGGACTAGCGGGATCCGGGGAGCTGCTTTTT. The encoded protein is CASTPGLAGSGELLF.

The chain couples TRBV15 to TRBJ2-1; D is unresolved. Germline CDR1 is LNHNV and CDR2 is YYDKDF (reference sequence). The CDR3 is 16 residues long. Deletions cut 3 bases from V and 0 bases from J, with 12 bases between. CDR3 in amino acids: CATSSKGISSYNEQFF. Here the CDR3 DNA reads TGTGCCACCAGCAGCAAAGGGATCAGCTCCTACAATGAGCAGTTCTTC.

This clonotype was seen repeatedly, ten times or more. This chain uses TRBV20-1 with TRBJ2-5; a possible D gene is TRBD1 (7 bases). From germline, CDR1 is DFQATT and CDR2 SNEGSKA (reference sequence). This CDR3 comprises 15 residues. The germline V and J ends were trimmed by 0 bases and 5 bases, with 16 bases remaining between them. The CDR3 DNA reads TGCAGTGCTAGAGAAGGCGCAGGGGGAGGTGAGACCCAGTACTTC. Translating it yields CSAREGAGGGETQYF.

This clonotype was picked up a small number of times. This sequence joins TRBV20-1 and TRBJ2-4; 9 bases are shared with TRBD2. Germline V gene data show CDR1 as DFQATT and CDR2 as SNEGSKA (reference sequence). Losses at the gene ends were 6 bases for V and 5 bases for J; bases not matched to a gene: 8. The CDR3 contains 14 residues. The CDR3 is CSAIAGVGQNIQYF. In nucleotides, the CDR3 is TGCAGTGCGATAGCGGGAGTGGGGCAAAACATTCAGTACTTC.

This clonotype was counted only a few times. This rearrangement joins TRBV27 to TRBJ2-5; 9 bases align to TRBD2. Per germline, CDR1 MNHEY and CDR2 SMNVEV (reference sequence). V shed 5 bases, J shed 8 bases, and the junction held 12 bases outside the gene matches. The CDR3 is 15 residues long. CDR3 sequence reads: CASSASGAASGTQYF. The CDR3 nucleotides read TGTGCCAGCAGTGCTAGCGGGGCGGCGAGCGGTACCCAGTACTTC.

The CDR3, as DNA: TGTGCCAGCTCGCCGGGACTAGCGGGGACCAATGAGCAGTTCTTC. It translates to CASSPGLAGTNEQFF. The J gene is TRBJ2-1, the V gene TRBV28; 13 bases map to TRBD2. The CDR3 has 15 amino acids. Trimming took 8 bases from V and 6 from J; bases not matched to a gene: 7. Germline values: CDR1 MDHEN, CDR2 SYDVKM.

This sequence joins TRBV6-2 or TRBV6-3 and TRBJ1-4; the match to TRBD1 covers 8 bases. V lost 0 bases and J lost 3; bases outside the gene matches: 3. This CDR3 has 16 amino acids. The germline V gene encodes CDR1 MNHEY and CDR2 SVGEGT. CDR3 sequence reads: CASSYSDRAPNEKLFF. CDR3 in DNA: TGTGCCAGCAGTTACTCGGACAGGGCCCCTAATGAAAAACTGTTTTTT.

This clonotype appeared many times. This chain uses TRBV6-1 with TRBJ2-7; 11 nucleotides agree with TRBD2. The CDR3 is 15 amino acids. The V and J ends lost 1 base and 2 bases, in that order; junction bases with no gene match: 1. The V gene's germline CDR1 is MNHNS and CDR2 SASEGT. The CDR3 loop is CASSEGLAGPYEQYF. The CDR3 DNA reads TGTGCCAGCAGTGAAGGACTAGCGGGGCCCTACGAGCAGTACTTC.

The V gene is TRBV6-1, the J gene TRBJ1-1; no clear D. V gave up 7 bases and J gave up 3 bases, with 12 bases separating them. Germline CDR1 reads MNHNS; CDR2 reads SASEGT. CDR3 length: 13 residues. CDR3 DNA sequence: TGTGCCAGCAATCTAGAATCGTACACTGAAGCTTTCTTT. As protein: CASNLESYTEAFF.

This chain links TRBV20-1 with TRBJ2-7, with TRBD2 matching over 11 bases. Germline CDR1 is DFQATT and CDR2 is SNEGSKA (reference sequence). The junction had 14 bases not matched to a gene; V was cut back by 0 bases and J by 7 bases. The CDR3 sequence is 17 residues long. CDR3 nucleotides: TGCAGTGCTAGAGATAACCGAAGACTAGCGGGAAGAAAGGAGCAGTACTTC. It codes for CSARDNRRLAGRKEQYF.

This clonotype was counted at least ten times. The chain uses TRBV7-8 and TRBJ1-1; tentatively, D is TRBD1 (5 bases). V was shortened by 5 bases and J by 10 bases, with 17 bases between the two germline ends. Germline CDR1 SGHVS, CDR2 FQNEAQ. CDR3 length: 13 amino acids. CDR3 protein: CASSPLGALGAFF. CDR3 nucleotide sequence: TGTGCCAGCAGCCCGCTAGGGGCCCTTGGAGCTTTCTTT.

The table lists this clonotype with many counts. The chain is built from TRBV7-3 and TRBJ2-3; TRBD1 matches at 9 bases. The CDR3 has 15 amino acids. In germline, CDR1 is SGHTA, CDR2 FQGTGA. J was trimmed by 3 bases and V by 1 base; bases with no gene match: 2. The CDR3 DNA follows: TGTGCCAGCAGCTTAAGGACAGGGGAAACAGATACGCAGTATTTT. Amino acid sequence: CASSLRTGETDTQYF.